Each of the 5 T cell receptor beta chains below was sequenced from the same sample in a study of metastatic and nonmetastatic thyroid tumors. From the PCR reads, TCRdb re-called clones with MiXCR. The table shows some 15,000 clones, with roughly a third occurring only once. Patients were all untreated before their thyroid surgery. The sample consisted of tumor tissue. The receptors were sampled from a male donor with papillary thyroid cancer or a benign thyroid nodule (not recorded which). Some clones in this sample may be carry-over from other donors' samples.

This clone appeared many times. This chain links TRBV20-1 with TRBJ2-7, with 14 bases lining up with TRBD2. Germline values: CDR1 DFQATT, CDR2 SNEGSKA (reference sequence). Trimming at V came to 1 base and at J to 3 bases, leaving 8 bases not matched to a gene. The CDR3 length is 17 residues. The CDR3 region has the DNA TGCAGTGCTAGAGTTCCCCCTGGGACTAGCGGGGGCTACGAGCAGTACTTC. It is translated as CSARVPPGTSGGYEQYF.

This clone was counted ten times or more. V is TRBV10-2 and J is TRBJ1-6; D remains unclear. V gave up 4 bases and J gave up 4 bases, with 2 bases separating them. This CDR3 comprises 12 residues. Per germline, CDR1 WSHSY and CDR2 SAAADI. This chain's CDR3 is CASSAYNSPLHF. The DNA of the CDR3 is TGCGCCAGCAGTGCTTATAATTCACCCCTCCACTTT.

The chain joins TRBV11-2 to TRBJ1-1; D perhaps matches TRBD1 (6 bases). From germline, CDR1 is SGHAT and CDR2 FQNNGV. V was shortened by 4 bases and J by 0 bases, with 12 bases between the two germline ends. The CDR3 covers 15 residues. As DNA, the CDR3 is TGTGCCAGCAGCTCGACTCAGGGGATGAACACTGAAGCTTTCTTT. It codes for CASSSTQGMNTEAFF.

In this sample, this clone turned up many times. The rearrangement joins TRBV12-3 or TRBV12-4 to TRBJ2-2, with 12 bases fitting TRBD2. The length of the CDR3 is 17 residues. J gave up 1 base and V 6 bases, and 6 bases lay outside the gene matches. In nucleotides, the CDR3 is TGTGCCAGCAGCCCGACTAGCGGGGGCCTGAACACCGGGGAGCTGTTTTTT. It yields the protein CASSPTSGGLNTGELFF.

The CDR3 DNA reads as TGTGCCAGCACCACGGGGGGCCAGTCACCCCTCCACTTT. Translating it yields CASTTGGQSPLHF. The gene calls are TRBV6-1 and TRBJ1-6, with D possibly matching TRBD1 (6 bases). CDR3 length: 13 amino acids. Trimming cost V 7 bases and J 10 bases, with 14 bases left between them. In germline, CDR1 is MNHNS, CDR2 SASEGT.